These 24 T cell receptor beta chains came from one sample sequenced in a study of cytomegalovirus exposure and HLA in healthy donors. A multiplex PCR was run with 60 Vbeta primers and 13 Jbeta primers. Profiled with immunoSEQ multiplex PCR; TCRdb holds only in-frame clones, not every one. This table holds 100,000 to 150,000 clones. The sample consisted of PBMCs. The receptors were gathered from a man aged 18 to 29 in good health and CMV-seronegative.

The chain combines TRBV27 with TRBJ1-1; D unresolved. Germline V gene sequence: CDR1 MNHEY, CDR2 SMNVEV (reference sequence). The CDR3 has 14 amino acids. The ends were cut back, 6 bases at V and 2 bases at J, with 13 bases in the middle. The CDR3 here is CASRFRMLNTEAFF. CDR3 sequence (DNA): TGTGCCAGCAGGTTCAGGATGCTAAACACTGAAGCTTTCTTT.

The rearrangement uses TRBV30 and TRBJ2-5; 9 positions agree with TRBD2. V lost 5 bases and J lost 8; bases outside the gene matches: 6. The CDR3 loop spans 12 amino acids. Germline V CDR1 and CDR2: GTSNPN, SVGIG (reference sequence). CDR3 DNA sequence: TGTGCCTGGGCTAGCGGGGTTGGAACCCAGTACTTC. This encodes CAWASGVGTQYF.

J is TRBJ2-7 and V is TRBV19; 10 positions match TRBD1. The CDR3 has 14 amino acids. Germline CDR1 reads LNHDA; CDR2 reads SQIVND (reference sequence). The V and J ends lost 5 bases and 7 bases, in that order; junction bases with no gene match: 8. The CDR3 spells CASSRTGTGEEQYF. The CDR3, as DNA: TGTGCCAGTAGTCGAACCGGGACAGGGGAAGAGCAGTACTTC.

V is TRBV18 and J is TRBJ1-5; D is undetermined. The V gene lost 0 bases and the J gene lost 2 bases, with 8 bases spanning the gap. Germline CDR1 reads KGHSH; CDR2 reads LQKENI. This CDR3 region has 15 residues. CDR3 coding DNA: TGTGCCAGCTCACCACCCGGGTTCGGCAATCAGCCCCAGCATTTT. Translating gives CASSPPGFGNQPQHF.

The chain joins TRBV4-3 to TRBJ1-6; D possibly corresponds to TRBD1 (6 bases). V gave up 1 base and J gave up 10 bases, with 14 bases separating them. Germline V gene data show CDR1 as LGHNA and CDR2 as YSLEER. CDR3 length: 15 amino acids. The CDR3 DNA sequence: TGCGCCAGCAGCCAAGTTGCAGGGGAAACCTCACCCCTCCACTTT. Encoded protein: CASSQVAGETSPLHF.

The chain recombines TRBV2 with TRBJ2-7, with a possible D match to TRBD1 (6 bases). V was trimmed by 7 bases and J by 3 bases, leaving 19 bases between them. This CDR3 spans 15 amino acids. CDR1 is SNHLY, CDR2 FYNNEI, per germline. CDR3 in DNA: TGTGCCAGCACCACCAACAGGGACGGGTACTACGAGCAGTACTTC. Translation: CASTTNRDGYYEQYF.

This chain links TRBV2 with TRBJ1-4; TRBD1 aligns across 7 bases. Germline CDR1 SNHLY, CDR2 FYNNEI. The CDR3 is 15 amino acids. The ends lost 4 bases at V and 8 bases at J; junction bases unmatched: 10. For the CDR3, the DNA is TGTGCCAGCAGTGCCCGGACAGGCCGGGGGGAAAAACTGTTTTTT. It translates to CASSARTGRGEKLFF.

The chain couples TRBV10-3 to TRBJ1-2; D possibly corresponds to TRBD1 (6 bases). Germline CDR1 and CDR2: ENHRY and SYGVKD. The CDR3 spans 13 residues. Trimming pared 6 bases from V and 4 bases from J, leaving 12 bases between. The CDR3 DNA reads TGTGCCATCAGCAAGGACAGCTTCTATGGCTACACCTTC. As protein: CAISKDSFYGYTF.

J is TRBJ1-3 and V is TRBV4-3; D unresolved. The CDR3 has 15 residues. V lost 1 base and J 0 bases, leaving 7 bases between the germline ends. Looked up from germline, CDR1 is LGHNA and CDR2 is YSLEER. CDR3 sequence: CASSQGESSGNTIYF. For the CDR3, the DNA is TGCGCCAGCAGCCAAGGGGAGTCCTCTGGAAACACCATATATTTT.

The chain is built from TRBV18 and TRBJ1-4; TRBD1 agrees at 7 bases. This CDR3 is 16 amino acids long. Trimming cost V 8 bases and J 7 bases; bases outside gene matches: 16. Germline V gives CDR1 KGHSH, CDR2 LQKENI. CDR3 sequence: CASGPRGQARGEKLFF. The CDR3 nucleotides are TGTGCCAGCGGACCACGTGGACAGGCACGTGGTGAAAAACTGTTTTTT. The full variable domain, in which reference TRBV18 and TRBJ1-4 provide the parts outside the CDR3, is NAGVMQNPRHLVRRRGQEARLRCSPMKGHSHVYWYRQLPEEGLKFMVYLQKENIIDESGMPKERFSAEFPKEGPSILRIQQVVRGDSAAYFCASGPRGQARGEKLFFGSGTQLSVL.

The chain is built from TRBV19 and TRBJ1-5; maybe TRBD1 (6 bases). The CDR3 totals 16 residues. Looked up from germline, CDR1 is LNHDA and CDR2 is SQIVND (reference sequence). The V end was cut by 8 bases, the J end by 3 bases, with 20 bases between. CDR3 region: CASRTAWDIANQPQHF. CDR3 sequence (DNA): TGTGCCAGTCGCACCGCCTGGGACATCGCCAATCAGCCCCAGCATTTT.

The gene calls are TRBV7-8 and TRBJ2-2, with D possibly TRBD2 on 6 matching bases. This CDR3 region has 14 residues. Germline CDR1 is SGHVS and CDR2 is FQNEAQ. Trimming pared 5 bases from V and 6 bases from J, leaving 13 bases between. The CDR3 region is CASSPLTSPGELFF. Written as DNA, the CDR3 is TGTGCCAGCAGCCCCCTGACTAGTCCCGGGGAGCTGTTTTTT.

The chain carries TRBV5-1 and TRBJ2-3; 12 nucleotides agree with TRBD2. Trimming removed 5 bases from V and 6 bases from J; junction bases left unmatched: 10. CDR3 length: 16 amino acids. The germline V gene encodes CDR1 SGHRS and CDR2 YFSETQ. In nucleotides, the CDR3 is TGCGCCAGCAGTCCCGTACTAGCGGGGGGTGGGGATACGCAGTATTTT. Its translation is CASSPVLAGGGDTQYF.

The chain links TRBV19 to TRBJ2-3; 8 bases fit TRBD1. The V segment lost 6 bases and the J segment 5 bases; nucleotides outside the gene matches: 10. Germline V gene data show CDR1 as LNHDA and CDR2 as SQIVND (reference sequence). The CDR3 is 15 amino acids. CDR3 residues: CASRSKDRAGDTQYF. Written as DNA, the CDR3 is TGTGCCAGTAGGTCGAAGGACAGGGCTGGAGATACGCAGTATTTT.

The chain links TRBV7-2 to TRBJ1-6; 8 bases are shared with TRBD1. V dropped 1 base and J dropped 10; count of bases not matched to a gene: 6. This CDR3 contains 15 residues. The germline V gene has CDR1 SGHTA and CDR2 FQGNSA. The CDR3 bases are TGTGCCAGCAGCTTAGGAACAGGGGGAGGGTCACCCCTCCACTTT. It codes for CASSLGTGGGSPLHF.

CDR3 amino acids: CASSYSGNRMNTEAFF. The DNA of the CDR3 is TGTGCCAGCAGTTACTCGGGCAACCGCATGAACACTGAAGCTTTCTTT. The chain is built from TRBV6-6 and TRBJ1-1; no clear D. Trimming stripped 0 bases from V and 0 bases from J, with 11 bases between. The CDR3 consists of 16 residues. Germline V lookup: CDR1 MNHNY, CDR2 SVGAGI (reference sequence).

The DNA for the CDR3 is TGTGCCATCAGTGACCGCAGGGAGCAGTTCTTC. Residues: CAISDRREQFF. V gene TRBV10-3 combines with J gene TRBJ2-1; D unresolved. Trimming took off 3 bases at V and 10 bases at J, with 7 bases between the two ends. Germline V gene lookup returns CDR1 ENHRY and CDR2 SYGVKD. The CDR3 totals 11 residues.

Here the CDR3 reads CASSTSSGGDYEQYF. The CDR3 DNA follows: TGTGCCAGCAGTACTTCTAGCGGGGGGGACTACGAGCAGTACTTC. The V gene is TRBV28, the J gene TRBJ2-7, with 12 bases that match TRBD2. From germline, CDR1 is MDHEN and CDR2 SYDVKM. The CDR3 contains 15 residues. After removal of 5 bases from V and 3 bases from J, the junction contained 5 bases not matched to a gene. Based on the CDR3 plus reference TRBV28 and TRBJ2-7, the full variable domain is DVKVTQSSRYLVKRTGEKVFLECVQDMDHENMFWYRQDPGLGLRLIYFSYDVKMKEKGDIPEGYSVSREKKERFSLILESASTNQTSMYLCASSTSSGGDYEQYFGPGTRLTVT.

The chain's CDR3 is CASSSGGSAYEQYF. CDR3 bases: TGTGCCAGCAGTAGCGGGGGCTCAGCCTACGAGCAGTACTTC. This rearrangement joins TRBV28 to TRBJ2-7, with TRBD2 identical over 8 bases. The ends lost 5 bases at V and 2 bases at J; junction bases unmatched: 5. The length of the CDR3 is 14 residues. Germline loops: CDR1 MDHEN, CDR2 SYDVKM.

The chain employs TRBV28 and TRBJ2-7; no clear D gene. The CDR3 totals 12 residues. Germline lookup yields CDR1 MDHEN and CDR2 SYDVKM. Trimming pared 6 bases from V and 6 bases from J, leaving 12 bases between. The CDR3 sequence is CASRREVGEQYF. The CDR3 bases are TGTGCCAGCAGACGTGAGGTAGGCGAGCAGTACTTC.

The chain combines TRBV2 with TRBJ2-3, with a possible D match to TRBD1 (5 bases). The germline CDR1 and CDR2 sequences are SNHLY and FYNNEI. Between the trimmed V and J ends, which lost 5 bases and 0 bases, there was a span of 15 bases. The CDR3 sequence is 16 residues long. CDR3 in amino acids: CASSSPPTESTDTQYF. CDR3 sequence (DNA): TGTGCCAGCAGTTCCCCCCCGACAGAGAGCACAGATACGCAGTATTTT.

The chain joins TRBV28 to TRBJ2-5; a weak D match, TRBD1 (5 bases). V was trimmed by 2 bases and J by 3 bases, leaving 10 bases between them. CDR3 length equals 14 residues. Germline CDR1 reads MDHEN; CDR2 reads SYDVKM. The CDR3 DNA reads as TGTGCCAGCAGTTTAGTAGGGGCTGAAGAGACCCAGTACTTC. Protein: CASSLVGAEETQYF.

This chain links TRBV11-2 with TRBJ2-3, with TRBD2 matching 11 bases. Trimming took 5 bases from V and 6 from J; bases not matched to a gene: 13. From germline, CDR1 is SGHAT and CDR2 FQNNGV. The CDR3 runs to 17 residues. Here the CDR3 reads CASSRRGSGGARDTQYF. The CDR3 DNA sequence: TGTGCCAGCAGCCGCCGTGGTAGCGGGGGGGCGAGGGATACGCAGTATTTT. Full variable domain (remainder filled in from reference TRBV11-2 and TRBJ2-3): EAGVAQSPRYKIIEKRQSVAFWCNPISGHATLYWYQQILGQGPKLLIQFQNNGVVDDSQLPKDRFSAERLKGVDSTLKIQPAKLEDSAVYLCASSRRGSGGARDTQYFGPGTRLTVL.

The chain combines TRBV9 with TRBJ2-1; 10 bases agree with TRBD1. This CDR3 region has 16 residues. The germline V gene has CDR1 SGDLS and CDR2 YYNGEE. The J segment lost 7 bases and the V segment lost 0 bases, leaving 7 bases of the junction unmatched. In DNA, the CDR3 is TGTGCCAGCAGCGTAGTATGGACAGGGGGGGGAAATGAGCAGTTCTTC. Residues: CASSVVWTGGGNEQFF.